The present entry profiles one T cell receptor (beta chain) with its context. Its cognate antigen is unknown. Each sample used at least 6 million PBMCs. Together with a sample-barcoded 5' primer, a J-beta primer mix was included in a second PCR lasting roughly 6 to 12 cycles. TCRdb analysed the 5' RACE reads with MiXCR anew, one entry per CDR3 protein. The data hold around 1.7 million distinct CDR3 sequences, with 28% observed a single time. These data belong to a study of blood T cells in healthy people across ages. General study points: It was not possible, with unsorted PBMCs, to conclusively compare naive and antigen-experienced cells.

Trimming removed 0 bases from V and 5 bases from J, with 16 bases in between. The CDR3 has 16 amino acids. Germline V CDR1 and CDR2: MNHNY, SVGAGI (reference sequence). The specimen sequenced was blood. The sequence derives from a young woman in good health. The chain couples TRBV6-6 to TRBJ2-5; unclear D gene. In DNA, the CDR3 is TGTGCCAGCAGTTACTCGGAGACACCAAAAGGGGAGACCCAGTACTTC. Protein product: CASSYSETPKGETQYF.